These T cell receptor beta chains were read from a single sample in a study of blood T cell repertoires in COVID-19. Method: immunoSEQ multiplex PCR; TCRdb's copy keeps in-frame clones and lacks some. The repertoire consists of about 190,000 clones, with about 75% occurring once and the leading ten covering less than 30%. Sequenced input: peripheral blood. Receptor source: an older woman with acute or convalescent COVID-19. Both conserved end residues are part of each CDR3. A D gene is named only where the DNA matches it firmly. Some rows have no size entry. The others give once, few or many, or a class for an expanded clone.

J,D,size,V,length,DNA,CDR3
TRBJ1-5,-,-,TRBV19,13,TGTGCCAGTAGTGGGGCAAGAGATCAGCCCCAGCATTTT,CASSGARDQPQHF
TRBJ1-1,TRBD1,-,TRBV29-1,12,TGCAGCGTTATACAGGGGGTCACTGAAGCTTTCTTT,CSVIQGVTEAFF
TRBJ2-1,-,-,TRBV7-2,15,TGTGCCAGCACCCCCACGAGGGCGGGGTACAATGAGCAGTTCTTC,CASTPTRAGYNEQFF
TRBJ2-1,-,-,TRBV6-6,14,TGTGCCAGCGGAGGGATGGCAGGGAAGGGTGAGCAGTTCTTC,CASGGMAGKGEQFF
TRBJ2-3,-,-,TRBV6-5,15,TGTGCCAGCAGCTATAACGGAGGGCGCACAGATACGCAGTATTTT,CASSYNGGRTDTQYF
TRBJ1-5,TRBD1,few,TRBV27,16,TGTGCCAGCAGCCCGGGGGGGGACAGAGCTAATCAGCCCCAGCATTTT,CASSPGGDRANQPQHF
TRBJ1-2,-,-,TRBV27,14,TGTGCCAGCAGTTTTCGAGGTCCCGGAGGGGGCTACACCTTC,CASSFRGPGGGYTF
TRBJ1-1,-,few,TRBV9,15,TGTGCCAGCAGCGCCGAGGGGGTCTTGAACACTGAAGCTTTCTTT,CASSAEGVLNTEAFF
TRBJ2-2,-,-,TRBV14,17,TGTGCCAGCAGCCAAGTTCCCAGGGATGGTGACACCGGGGAGCTGTTTTTT,CASSQVPRDGDTGELFF
TRBJ2-7,-,-,TRBV7-8,15,TGTGCCAGCAGCTTAGGAATCCTAGAGGTGCGGGAGCAGTACTTC,CASSLGILEVREQYF
TRBJ2-3,TRBD2,-,TRBV6-5,16,TGTGCCAGCAGTTACGGTGGGCTAGCGGGCACAGATACGCAGTATTTT,CASSYGGLAGTDTQYF
TRBJ1-2,TRBD1,few,TRBV18,15,TGTGCCAGCCGGACAGGGGGCTATGAGGACTATGGCTACACCTTC,CASRTGGYEDYGYTF
TRBJ2-5,TRBD2,-,TRBV19,15,TGTGCCAGTAGGCAACTAGCGGAGGTTGAAGAGACCCAGTACTTC,CASRQLAEVEETQYF
TRBJ2-1,-,-,TRBV9,17,TGTGCCAGCAGCGTAGGAGGTGCGGCGGGGGCGGGTAATGAGCAGTTCTTC,CASSVGGAAGAGNEQFF
TRBJ2-1,TRBD2,-,TRBV29-1,12,TGCAGTGTTACTAGCGGGCTAAATGAGCAGTTCTTC,CSVTSGLNEQFF
TRBJ2-1,-,-,TRBV6-6,15,TGTGCCAGCAGGTCCCTAGCGCGGGCCTACAATGAGCAGTTCTTC,CASRSLARAYNEQFF
TRBJ2-1,-,-,TRBV9,13,TGTGCCAGCAGCCCACGACAGTACAATGAGCAGTTCTTC,CASSPRQYNEQFF
TRBJ1-2,TRBD1,-,TRBV3-1/TRBV3-2,17,TGTGCCAGCAGCCAAGATTTAGGGACAGGGGGTGTCTATGGCTACACCTTC,CASSQDLGTGGVYGYTF
TRBJ1-5,TRBD1,-,TRBV2,15,TGTGCCAGCAGTCGACTCGGACAGGGAAATCAGCCCCAGCATTTT,CASSRLGQGNQPQHF
TRBJ2-7,TRBD1,-,TRBV5-1,14,TGCGCCAGCAGCTTGGGACAGGGGGCGACCGAGCAGTACTTC,CASSLGQGATEQYF
TRBJ2-1,TRBD2,-,TRBV5-4,18,TGTGCCAGCAGCCCCGAATTAGCGGGAGGTGCCTCAGTAAAGGAGCAGTTCTTC,CASSPELAGGASVKEQFF
TRBJ2-3,-,-,TRBV5-1,15,TGCGCCAGCAGAGAGACAGTAACCCCCACAGATACGCAGTATTTT,CASRETVTPTDTQYF
TRBJ1-4,-,-,TRBV30,14,TGTGCCTGGAGTGTGCGGTCTGAGGATGAAAAACTGTTTTTT,CAWSVRSEDEKLFF
TRBJ2-7,-,once,TRBV4-1,17,TGCGCCAGCAGCCACGGACAGGCGGGACCCCGCGCCTACGAGCAGTACTTC,CASSHGQAGPRAYEQYF
TRBJ1-1,-,-,TRBV5-8,14,TGTGCCAGCAGCCTGGGGTGGAGGAACACTGAAGCTTTCTTT,CASSLGWRNTEAFF
TRBJ2-1,TRBD1,-,TRBV6-6,15,TGTGCCAGCAGAGAGACGGGACAGGACTACAATGAGCAGTTCTTC,CASRETGQDYNEQFF
TRBJ1-3,-,-,TRBV7-3,14,TGTGCCAGCAGCATGGGGGGGCCTGGAAACACCATATATTTT,CASSMGGPGNTIYF
TRBJ2-2,-,few,TRBV29-1,15,TGCAGCGTTGAGACGTCAGGGGCTCAAACCGGGGAGCTGTTTTTT,CSVETSGAQTGELFF
TRBJ2-1,-,few,TRBV29-1,16,TGCAGCGTGCGAGGGCCAGCGGAGTTCTCCTACAATGAGCAGTTCTTC,CSVRGPAEFSYNEQFF
TRBJ1-3,-,-,TRBV7-3,16,TGTGCCAGCAGCTTAAATGGCAGGGACTCTGGAAACACCATATATTTT,CASSLNGRDSGNTIYF
TRBJ1-5,TRBD1,few,TRBV14,15,TGTGCCAGCAGCCAAGATCCGACAGGGAGGCAGCCCCAGCATTTT,CASSQDPTGRQPQHF
TRBJ1-2,-,-,TRBV6-1,16,TGTGCCAGCAGTGTAGGTACAGGAGCCTTAAACTATGGCTACACCTTC,CASSVGTGALNYGYTF
TRBJ2-3,TRBD2,few,TRBV2,15,TGTGCCAGCAGTGCTCTAGCGGTAGGCACAGATACGCAGTATTTT,CASSALAVGTDTQYF
TRBJ1-1,TRBD1,-,TRBV18,13,TGTGCCAGCTCACCGACAGGGGAGGCTGAAGCTTTCTTT,CASSPTGEAEAFF
TRBJ1-6,TRBD1,-,TRBV2,14,TGTGCCAGCAGTGGACAGGGAAGGAATTCACCCCTCCACTTT,CASSGQGRNSPLHF
TRBJ1-5,-,few,TRBV2,14,TGTGCCAGCAGTTTGGAGGGGTCTAATCAGCCCCAGCATTTT,CASSLEGSNQPQHF
TRBJ1-3,-,many,TRBV6-2/TRBV6-3,19,TGTGCCAGCAGTACCGACAGAAGGATAATCATGAGCTCTGGAAACACCATATATTTT,CASSTDRRIIMSSGNTIYF
TRBJ2-2,-,-,TRBV11-3,13,TGTGCCAGCAGCTTTTTTATCGCCGGGGAGCTGTTTTTT,CASSFFIAGELFF
TRBJ1-2,-,-,TRBV12-3/TRBV12-4,13,TGTGCCAGCAGTTTTACGACAATTCTTGGCTACACCTTC,CASSFTTILGYTF
TRBJ2-6,-,-,TRBV7-9,18,TGTGCCAGCGGTGGGTGGCCAGGTCGTAGCTCTGGGGCCAACGTCCTGACTTTC,CASGGWPGRSSGANVLTF
TRBJ2-1,TRBD2,-,TRBV7-9,13,TGTGCCAGCGGGACTAGCGGGAGCAATGAGCAGTTCTTC,CASGTSGSNEQFF
TRBJ2-5,-,-,TRBV19,16,TGTGCCAGTGGTCGTTGTGGAACAGGAGATCGGGAGACCCAGTACTTC,CASGRCGTGDRETQYF
TRBJ2-3,-,-,TRBV27,16,TGTGCCAGCAGTTTATTAGGGGACTCCTACACAGATACGCAGTATTTT,CASSLLGDSYTDTQYF
TRBJ2-1,-,few,TRBV7-3,16,TGTGCCAGCAGTTCCGGGTTTGGGGGCGCCTACAATGAGCAGTTCTTC,CASSSGFGGAYNEQFF
TRBJ1-5,-,-,TRBV30,13,TGTGCCTGGAGTGAGAGTAGCAATCAGCCCCAGCATTTT,CAWSESSNQPQHF
TRBJ1-1,TRBD1,once,TRBV5-1,14,TGCGCCAGCAGCCAGGGACAGTTGAACACTGAAGCTTTCTTT,CASSQGQLNTEAFF
TRBJ1-4,TRBD1,-,TRBV6-5,15,TGTGCCAGCAGTTACCGGCCGGGCACAGGGGGGGAACTGTTTTTT,CASSYRPGTGGELFF
TRBJ1-2,-,-,TRBV24-1,16,TGTGCCACCAGTGCAGGGGACCACACCGCCCTCTATGGCTACACCTTC,CATSAGDHTALYGYTF
TRBJ2-5,TRBD1,-,TRBV4-1,15,TGCGCCAGCAGCGACAGGGCGTCTGGGGAAGAGACCCAGTACTTC,CASSDRASGEETQYF
TRBJ1-1,-,-,TRBV12-3/TRBV12-4,12,TGTGCCAGCGGGCTACGAGTGGATCACTCTTTCTTT,CASGLRVDHSFF
TRBJ2-5,-,-,TRBV7-7,14,TGTGCCAGCAGCTTAATGGGGCAGCAAGAGACCCAGTACTTC,CASSLMGQQETQYF
TRBJ1-2,-,-,TRBV7-3,13,TGTGCCAGCAGCTTAACGTCCGGGGTTGGCTACACCTTC,CASSLTSGVGYTF
TRBJ2-5,TRBD2,few,TRBV29-1,17,TGCAGCGTTAGGGGGACTAGCGGGGGAGCGTACCAAGAGACCCAGTACTTC,CSVRGTSGGAYQETQYF
TRBJ2-7,TRBD2,-,TRBV18,16,TGTGCCAGCTCACCCTCGACTAGCGGGAGGCATGGGGAGCAGTACTTC,CASSPSTSGRHGEQYF
TRBJ2-7,-,-,TRBV29-1,13,TGCAGCGTTGGGCGGCCCAGCTCCTACGAGCAGTACTTC,CSVGRPSSYEQYF
TRBJ2-1,TRBD2,-,TRBV5-4,17,TGTGCCAGCAGCCCAACTCTTAGCGGGAGTGGCTACAATGAGCAGTTCTTC,CASSPTLSGSGYNEQFF